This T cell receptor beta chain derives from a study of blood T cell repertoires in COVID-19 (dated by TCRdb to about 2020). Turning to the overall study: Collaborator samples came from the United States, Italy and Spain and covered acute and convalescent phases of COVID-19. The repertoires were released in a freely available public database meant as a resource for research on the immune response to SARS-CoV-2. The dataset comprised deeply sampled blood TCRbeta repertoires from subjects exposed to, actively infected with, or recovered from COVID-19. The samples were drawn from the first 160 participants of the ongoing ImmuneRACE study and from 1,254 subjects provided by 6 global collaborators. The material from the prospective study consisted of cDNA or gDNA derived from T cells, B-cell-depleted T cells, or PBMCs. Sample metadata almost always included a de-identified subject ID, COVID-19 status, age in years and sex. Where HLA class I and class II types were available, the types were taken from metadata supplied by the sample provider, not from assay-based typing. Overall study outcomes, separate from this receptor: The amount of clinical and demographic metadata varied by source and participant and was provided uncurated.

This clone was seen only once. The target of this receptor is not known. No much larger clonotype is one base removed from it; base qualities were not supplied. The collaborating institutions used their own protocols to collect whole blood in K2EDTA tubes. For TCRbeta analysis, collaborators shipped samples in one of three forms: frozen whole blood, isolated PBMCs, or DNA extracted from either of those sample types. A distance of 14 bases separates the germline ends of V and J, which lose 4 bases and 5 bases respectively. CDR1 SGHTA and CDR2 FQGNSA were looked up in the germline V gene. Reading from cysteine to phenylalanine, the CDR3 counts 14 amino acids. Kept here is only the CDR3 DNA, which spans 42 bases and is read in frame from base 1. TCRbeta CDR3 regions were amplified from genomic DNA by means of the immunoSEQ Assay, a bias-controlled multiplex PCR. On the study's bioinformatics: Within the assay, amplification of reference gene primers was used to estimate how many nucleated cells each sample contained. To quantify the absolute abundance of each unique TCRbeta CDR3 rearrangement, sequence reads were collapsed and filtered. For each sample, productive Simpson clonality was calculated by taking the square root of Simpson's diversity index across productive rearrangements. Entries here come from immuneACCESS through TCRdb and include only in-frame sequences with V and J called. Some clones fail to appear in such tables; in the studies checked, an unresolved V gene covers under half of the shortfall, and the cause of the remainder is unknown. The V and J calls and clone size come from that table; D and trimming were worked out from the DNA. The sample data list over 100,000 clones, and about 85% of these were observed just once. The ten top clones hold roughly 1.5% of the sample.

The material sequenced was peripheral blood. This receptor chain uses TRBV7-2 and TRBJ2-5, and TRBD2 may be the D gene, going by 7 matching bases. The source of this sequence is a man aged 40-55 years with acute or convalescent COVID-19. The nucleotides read TGTGCCAGCAGCTGGGGGGGGGCCCGGGAGACCCAGTACTTC. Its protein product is CASSWGGARETQYF.